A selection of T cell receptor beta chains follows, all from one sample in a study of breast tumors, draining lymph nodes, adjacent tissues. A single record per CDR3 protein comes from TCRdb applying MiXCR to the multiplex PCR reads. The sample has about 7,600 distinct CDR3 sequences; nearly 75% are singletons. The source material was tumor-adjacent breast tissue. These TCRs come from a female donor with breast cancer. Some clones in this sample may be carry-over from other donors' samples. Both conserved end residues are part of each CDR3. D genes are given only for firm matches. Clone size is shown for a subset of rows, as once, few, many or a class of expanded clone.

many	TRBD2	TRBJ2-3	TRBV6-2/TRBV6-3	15	CASSLSGGLTDTQYF	TGTGCCAGCAGCCTCAGCGGGGGGCTCACAGATACGCAGTATTTT
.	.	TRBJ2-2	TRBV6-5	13	CASSYSQSGELFF	TGTGCCAGCAGTTACTCCCAGTCCGGGGAGCTGTTTTTT
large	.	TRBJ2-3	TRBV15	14	CATSRGTSPDTQYF	TGTGCCACCAGCCGAGGGACGAGCCCAGATACGCAGTATTTT
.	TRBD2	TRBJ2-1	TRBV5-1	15	CASSPAGGSYNEQFF	TGCGCCAGCAGCCCAGCGGGAGGGTCCTACAATGAGCAGTTCTTC
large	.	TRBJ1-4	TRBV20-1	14	CSAPRTSTNEKLFF	TGCAGTGCGCCAAGGACTTCAACTAATGAAAAACTGTTTTTT
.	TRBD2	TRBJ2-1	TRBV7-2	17	CASSLTSLAGGRNEQFF	TGTGCCAGCAGCTTAACCTCACTAGCGGGGGGGCGAAATGAGCAGTTCTTC
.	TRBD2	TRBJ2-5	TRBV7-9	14	CASSAGGVAETQYF	TGTGCCAGCAGCGCCGGGGGGGTTGCAGAGACCCAGTACTTC
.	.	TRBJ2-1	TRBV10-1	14	CASSENVGNNEQFF	TGCGCCAGCAGTGAGAATGTCGGGAACAATGAGCAGTTCTTC
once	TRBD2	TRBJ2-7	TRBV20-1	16	CSARGVGWTSVNEQYF	TGCAGTGCTAGAGGGGTGGGATGGACTAGCGTTAACGAGCAGTACTTC
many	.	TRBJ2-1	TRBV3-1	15	CASRLQSGTLNEQFF	TGTGCCAGCAGGTTACAATCCGGGACCCTCAATGAGCAGTTCTTC
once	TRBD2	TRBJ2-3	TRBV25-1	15	CASSQAGGLGDTQYF	TGTGCCAGCAGTCAAGCGGGGGGGCTTGGAGATACGCAGTATTTT
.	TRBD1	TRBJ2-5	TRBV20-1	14	CSASPSTGGETQYF	TGCAGTGCTAGCCCGTCGACAGGGGGAGAGACCCAGTACTTC
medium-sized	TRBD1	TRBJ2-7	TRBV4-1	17	CASSQDQYRGISDEQYF	TGCGCCAGCAGCCAAGATCAGTACAGGGGGATCTCCGACGAGCAGTACTTC
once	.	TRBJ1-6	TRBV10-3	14	CAIRWNMENSPLHF	TGTGCCATCAGATGGAACATGGAAAATTCACCCCTCCACTTT
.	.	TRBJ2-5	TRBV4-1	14	CASSQEDYIKTQYF	TGCGCCAGCAGCCAAGAGGACTACATAAAGACCCAGTACTTC
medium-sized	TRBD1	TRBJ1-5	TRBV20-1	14	CSATPRTGLQPQHF	TGCAGTGCTACACCGAGGACAGGGCTTCAGCCCCAGCATTTT
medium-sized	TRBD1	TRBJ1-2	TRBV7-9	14	CASSIDQGAGGYTF	TGTGCCAGCAGCATTGATCAGGGGGCGGGTGGCTACACCTTC
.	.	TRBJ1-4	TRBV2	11	CASSNLSGLFF	TGTGCCAGCAGTAATCTTAGTGGGCTGTTTTTT
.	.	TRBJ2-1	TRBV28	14	CASSPVNRRNGQFF	TGTGCCAGCAGCCCCGTGAATAGGCGCAATGGGCAGTTCTTC
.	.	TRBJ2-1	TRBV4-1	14	CASSQSTEVNEQFF	TGCGCCAGCAGCCAATCAACAGAGGTCAATGAGCAGTTCTTC
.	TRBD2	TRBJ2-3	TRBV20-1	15	CSARDAGDTTDTQYF	TGCAGTGCTAGAGATGCGGGGGATACCACAGATACGCAGTATTTT
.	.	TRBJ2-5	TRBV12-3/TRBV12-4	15	CASSLGVGQAETQYF	TGTGCCAGCAGTTTGGGAGTAGGGCAAGCGGAGACCCAGTACTTC